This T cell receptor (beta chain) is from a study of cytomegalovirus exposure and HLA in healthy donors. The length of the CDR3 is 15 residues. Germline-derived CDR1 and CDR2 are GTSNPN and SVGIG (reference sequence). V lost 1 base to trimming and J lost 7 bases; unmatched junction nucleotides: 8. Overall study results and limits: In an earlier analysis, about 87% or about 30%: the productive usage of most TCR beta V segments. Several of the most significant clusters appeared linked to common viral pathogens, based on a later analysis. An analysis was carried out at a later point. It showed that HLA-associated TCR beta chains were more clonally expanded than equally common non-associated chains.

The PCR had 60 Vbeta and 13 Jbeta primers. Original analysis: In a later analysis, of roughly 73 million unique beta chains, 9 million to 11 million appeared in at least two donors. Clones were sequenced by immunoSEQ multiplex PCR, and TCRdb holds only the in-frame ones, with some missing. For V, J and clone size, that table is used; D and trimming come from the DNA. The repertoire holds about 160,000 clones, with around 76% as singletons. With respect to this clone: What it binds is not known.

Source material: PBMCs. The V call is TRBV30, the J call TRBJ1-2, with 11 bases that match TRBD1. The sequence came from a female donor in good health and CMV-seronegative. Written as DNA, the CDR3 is TGTGCCTGGAGTGGGGGGGACAGGGGGTACGGTGGCTACACCTTC. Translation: CAWSGGDRGYGGYTF.